Listed below are T cell receptor beta chains from one sample, sequenced in a study of blood T cell repertoires in COVID-19. Generated by immunoSEQ multiplex PCR, the TCRdb table keeps only in-frame clones and is missing some. Among 180,000 or so clones listed, 80% to 85% were seen once. Sequencing was done on a sample of PBMCs or T cells enriched from blood (not recorded which). These receptors all come from a woman aged 55 to 70 who had recovered from COVID-19. Both conserved end residues are part of each CDR3. D genes are given only for firm matches. The size field is filled for only some rows; it gives once, few, many or a size class.

j_gene | abundance | v_gene | d_gene | CDR3nt | CDR3aa
TRBJ1-5 | medium-sized | TRBV2 | TRBD1 | TGTGCCAGCAGTTTCCCTCGACAGGGCCTCTCGAAGCCCCAGCATTTT | CASSFPRQGLSKPQHF
TRBJ2-2 | - | TRBV12-3/TRBV12-4 | TRBD2 | TGTGCCAGCAGTAAGACTAGCAGCGGGGAGCTGTTTTTT | CASSKTSSGELFF
TRBJ1-4 | - | TRBV3-1/TRBV3-2 | TRBD1 | TGTGCCAGCAGCCATCGCAGGACAGGGGTTGGTGAAAAACTGTTTTTT | CASSHRRTGVGEKLFF
TRBJ2-5 | - | TRBV28 | - | TGTGCCAGCAGTATGTCACGGGAGACCCAGTACTTC | CASSMSRETQYF
TRBJ1-2 | few | TRBV7-9 | TRBD1 | TGTGCCAGCAGCTTGAGTCAAGGGGGCTGGTATGGCTACACCTTC | CASSLSQGGWYGYTF
TRBJ2-7 | - | TRBV7-9 | - | TGTGCCAGCAGCACAGAACAGACATTATACGAGCAGTACTTC | CASSTEQTLYEQYF
TRBJ1-2 | - | TRBV6-5 | - | TGTGCCAGCAGTCCTAGGACGGGGAGCTATGGCTACACCTTC | CASSPRTGSYGYTF
TRBJ2-7 | - | TRBV3-1/TRBV3-2 | - | TGTGCCAGCAGCCAAGATCCCCCCGGCTACGAGCAGTACTTC | CASSQDPPGYEQYF
TRBJ1-4 | - | TRBV11-2 | - | TGTGCCAGCAGCTTCTCAGAGGGAACTAATGAAAAACTGTTTTTT | CASSFSEGTNEKLFF
TRBJ2-2 | - | TRBV28 | TRBD2 | TGTGCCAGCAGTGCTAGCGGGGGTAACACCGGGGAGCTGTTTTTT | CASSASGGNTGELFF
TRBJ2-1 | - | TRBV18 | - | TGTGCCAGCTCACCACCGAGGTTTGTGTACAATGAGCAGTTCTTC | CASSPPRFVYNEQFF
TRBJ2-2 | - | TRBV5-1 | TRBD2 | TGCGCCAGCAGAGCGACTAGCGGCCTCATCGGGGAGCTGTTTTTT | CASRATSGLIGELFF
TRBJ2-3 | - | TRBV28 | - | TGTGCCAGCAGTTTTGGTGGACTAAGCACAGATACGCAGTATTTT | CASSFGGLSTDTQYF
TRBJ1-1 | - | TRBV2 | - | TGTGCCAGCAGCGGGGTCACCTCGAACACTGAAGCTTTCTTT | CASSGVTSNTEAFF
TRBJ1-1 | - | TRBV5-1 | - | TGCGCCAGCGCCCTAAAGGGGGTCCTTAGGCCCCCCTACCTTAGTTACACTGAAGCTTTCTTT | CASALKGVLRPPYLSYTEAFF
TRBJ1-1 | few | TRBV3-1/TRBV3-2 | - | TGTGCCAGCAGCCAAGTGGTAGGGAGCACTGAAGCTTTCTTT | CASSQVVGSTEAFF
TRBJ1-2 | - | TRBV28 | - | TGTGCCAGCAGTTTCGCTCACTCTCAGGACACCTTC | CASSFAHSQDTF
TRBJ2-3 | - | TRBV5-6 | TRBD2 | TGTGCCAGCAGCCGCGGACTAGCGATGACAGATACGCAGTATTTT | CASSRGLAMTDTQYF
TRBJ2-7 | - | TRBV27 | - | TGTGCCAGCAGTCCTGAGACAGTCTCCTACGAGCAGTACTTC | CASSPETVSYEQYF
TRBJ2-7 | - | TRBV4-1 | TRBD1 | TGCGCCAGCAGCCTGTACAGGGGGAACGAGCAGTACTTC | CASSLYRGNEQYF
TRBJ2-7 | few | TRBV2 | - | TGTGCCAGCAGTGAAGCTCGGGATCTACGCTACGAGCAGTACTTC | CASSEARDLRYEQYF
TRBJ2-7 | - | TRBV5-1 | - | TGCGCCAGCAGCTCGCGTGGTTTTAACGAGCAGTACTTC | CASSSRGFNEQYF
TRBJ1-1 | - | TRBV7-3 | - | TGTGCCAGCAGCTTACAGGGCGCCGGGACAATCACTGAAGCTTTCTTT | CASSLQGAGTITEAFF
TRBJ1-2 | - | TRBV5-1 | TRBD1 | TGCGCCAGCAGCTCCACTACAACAGGGGGCGCAGAAGGCTACACCTTC | CASSSTTTGGAEGYTF
TRBJ2-1 | - | TRBV10-3 | - | TGTGCCATCAGTGAGTCTGTGGCTAGCTGGGACAATGAGCAGTTCTTC | CAISESVASWDNEQFF
TRBJ1-1 | - | TRBV6-6 | TRBD1 | TGTGCCAGCAGTGACGGGACAGGGGTCCTTCGGACTTTCTTT | CASSDGTGVLRTFF
TRBJ2-2 | - | TRBV3-1/TRBV3-2 | TRBD2 | TGTGCCAGCACCCCTAGGCCCTCCCTAGCGGGGTTGAACACCGGGGAGCTGTTTTTT | CASTPRPSLAGLNTGELFF
TRBJ2-2 | - | TRBV5-1 | - | TGCGCCAGCAGCCCGGGGGTGACCTTGCGACCCGGGGAGCTGTTTTTT | CASSPGVTLRPGELFF
TRBJ2-5 | - | TRBV24-1 | TRBD2 | TGTGCCACCAGTGGGGGGGGAGAGACCCAGTACTTC | CATSGGGETQYF
TRBJ2-1 | - | TRBV19 | - | TGTGCCAGTAGTATAGATCCCACAGGGCTGAATGAGCAGTTCTTC | CASSIDPTGLNEQFF
TRBJ2-7 | once | TRBV27 | - | TGTGCCACCAGTCTAGGGAGAACTTACGAGCAGTACTTC | CATSLGRTYEQYF
TRBJ1-6 | - | TRBV2 | - | TGTGCCAGCAGTTGGACAGAGATAACTAGTTCACCCCTCCACTTT | CASSWTEITSSPLHF
TRBJ2-4 | - | TRBV28 | - | TGTGCCAGCAGGTCTGGAGTAGCCAAAAACATTCAGTACTTC | CASRSGVAKNIQYF
TRBJ1-5 | - | TRBV21-1 | - | TGTGCCAGCAGCCCTCCTAAGCTGGGCCATCAGCCCCAGCATTTT | CASSPPKLGHQPQHF
TRBJ2-5 | - | TRBV7-8 | - | TGTGCCAGCAGCTTAGGCCGACTGATACAAGAGACCCAGTACTTC | CASSLGRLIQETQYF
TRBJ1-6 | - | TRBV7-9 | - | TGTGCCAGCAGCTTTCCCCCCGGGGAAGGGACTGATTCACCCCTCCACTTT | CASSFPPGEGTDSPLHF
TRBJ2-7 | - | TRBV3-1/TRBV3-2 | TRBD1 | TGTGCCAGCAGCCTGGGACAGTACCAATACGAGCAGTACTTC | CASSLGQYQYEQYF
TRBJ2-1 | - | TRBV7-3 | TRBD2 | TGTGCCAGCAGCTTATACGGGGGGGAGCAGTTCTTC | CASSLYGGEQFF
TRBJ2-1 | - | TRBV11-3 | - | TGTGCCAGCAGCTTAGGTAAGAGCAATGAGCAGTTCTTC | CASSLGKSNEQFF
TRBJ2-7 | - | TRBV10-2 | TRBD1 | TGCGCCAGCAGACAGGGGGCGTACGAGCAGTACTTC | CASRQGAYEQYF
TRBJ2-7 | - | TRBV30 | - | TGTGCCTGTGGAGAAGGGCGGGTAAAGCAGTACTTC | CACGEGRVKQYF
TRBJ2-1 | - | TRBV4-2 | - | TGTGCCAGCAGCCAAAGCCAGCGGAGCTACAATGAGCAGTTCTTC | CASSQSQRSYNEQFF
TRBJ2-5 | few | TRBV27 | TRBD2 | TGTGCCAGCAGTAGCGGGGGGCCGGGAGAGACCCAGTACTTC | CASSSGGPGETQYF
TRBJ2-4 | - | TRBV7-2 | - | TGTGCCAGCAGCTTAGCGGCAGGGCGATTGGCCAAAAACATTCAGTACTTC | CASSLAAGRLAKNIQYF
TRBJ2-6 | - | TRBV18 | - | TGTGCCAGCTCCCCCTGGCGGACAGGGGCCAACGTCCTGACTTTC | CASSPWRTGANVLTF
TRBJ1-1 | - | TRBV29-1 | - | TGCAGCGCCTTCGGGAACACTGAAGCTTTCTTT | CSAFGNTEAFF
TRBJ2-5 | - | TRBV28 | TRBD1 | TGTGCCAGCAGTCTACAGGGGGCAGAAGGGGAGACCCAGTACTTC | CASSLQGAEGETQYF